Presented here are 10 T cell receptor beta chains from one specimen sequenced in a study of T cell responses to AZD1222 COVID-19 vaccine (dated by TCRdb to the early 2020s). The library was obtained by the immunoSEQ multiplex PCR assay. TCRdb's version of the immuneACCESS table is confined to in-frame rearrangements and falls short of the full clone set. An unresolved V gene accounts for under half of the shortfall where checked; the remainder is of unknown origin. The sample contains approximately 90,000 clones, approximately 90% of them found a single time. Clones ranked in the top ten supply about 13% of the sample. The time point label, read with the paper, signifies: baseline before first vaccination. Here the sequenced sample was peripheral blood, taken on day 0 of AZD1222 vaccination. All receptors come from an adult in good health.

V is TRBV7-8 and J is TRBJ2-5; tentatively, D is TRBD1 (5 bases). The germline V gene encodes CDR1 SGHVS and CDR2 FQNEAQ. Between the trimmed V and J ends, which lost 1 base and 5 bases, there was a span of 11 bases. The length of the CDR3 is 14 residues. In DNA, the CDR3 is TGTGCCAGCAGCTTAGGAGTCAGGGTTGAGACCCAGTACTTC. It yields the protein CASSLGVRVETQYF.

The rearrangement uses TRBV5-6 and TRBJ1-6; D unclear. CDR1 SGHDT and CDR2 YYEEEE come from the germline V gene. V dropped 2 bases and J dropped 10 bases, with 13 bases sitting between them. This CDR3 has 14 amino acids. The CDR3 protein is CASSLGQAESPLHF. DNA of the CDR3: TGTGCCAGCAGCTTAGGTCAGGCTGAGTCACCCCTCCACTTT.

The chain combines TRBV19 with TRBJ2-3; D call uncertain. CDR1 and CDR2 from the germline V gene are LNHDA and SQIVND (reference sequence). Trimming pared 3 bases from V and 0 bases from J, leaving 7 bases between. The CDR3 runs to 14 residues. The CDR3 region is CASSMTPSTDTQYF. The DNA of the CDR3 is TGTGCCAGTAGTATGACGCCTAGCACAGATACGCAGTATTTT.

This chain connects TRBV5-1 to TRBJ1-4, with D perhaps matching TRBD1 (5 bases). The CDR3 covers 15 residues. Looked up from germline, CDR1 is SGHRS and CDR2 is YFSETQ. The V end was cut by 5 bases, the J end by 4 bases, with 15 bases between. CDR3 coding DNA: TGCGCCAGCAGTAATGGGGCGGGGAATAATGAAAAACTGTTTTTT. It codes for CASSNGAGNNEKLFF.

The CDR3 sequence: CASQVRNQPQHF. The CDR3 region has the DNA TGTGCCAGCCAAGTGCGCAATCAGCCCCAGCATTTT. V and J are TRBV19 and TRBJ1-5; D is undetermined. The germline V and J ends were trimmed by 9 bases and 2 bases, with 8 bases remaining between them. Looked up from germline, CDR1 is LNHDA and CDR2 is SQIVND (reference sequence). The CDR3 extends over 12 amino acids.

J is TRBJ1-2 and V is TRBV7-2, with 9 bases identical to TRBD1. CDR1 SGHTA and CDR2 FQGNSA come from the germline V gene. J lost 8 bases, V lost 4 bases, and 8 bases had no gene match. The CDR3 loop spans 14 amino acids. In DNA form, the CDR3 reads TGTGCCAGCAGCTCTCGGACAGGGGTGAAGGGCTACACCTTC. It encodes CASSSRTGVKGYTF. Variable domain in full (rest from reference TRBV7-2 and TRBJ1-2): GAGVSQSPSNKVTEKGKDVELRCDPISGHTALYWYRQSLGQGLEFLIYFQGNSAPDKSGLPSDRFSAERTGGSVSTLTIQRTQQEDSAVYLCASSSRTGVKGYTFGSGTRLTVV.

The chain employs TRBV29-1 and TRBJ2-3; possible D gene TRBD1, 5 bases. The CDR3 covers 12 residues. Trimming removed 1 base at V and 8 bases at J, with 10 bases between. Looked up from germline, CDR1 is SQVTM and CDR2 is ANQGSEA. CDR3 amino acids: CSVEGGYGTQYF. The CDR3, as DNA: TGCAGCGTTGAAGGGGGCTATGGTACGCAGTATTTT.

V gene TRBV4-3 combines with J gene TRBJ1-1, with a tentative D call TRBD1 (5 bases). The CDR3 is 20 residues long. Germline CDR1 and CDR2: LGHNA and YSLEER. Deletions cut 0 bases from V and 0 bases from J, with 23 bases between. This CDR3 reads CASSQESSWRSGRMNTEAFF. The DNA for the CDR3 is TGCGCCAGCAGCCAAGAGTCGAGTTGGCGGTCAGGGAGGATGAACACTGAAGCTTTCTTT.

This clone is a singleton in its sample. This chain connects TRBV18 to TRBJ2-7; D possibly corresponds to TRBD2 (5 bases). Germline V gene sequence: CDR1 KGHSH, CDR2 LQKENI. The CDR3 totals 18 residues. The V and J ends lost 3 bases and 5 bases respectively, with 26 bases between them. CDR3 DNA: TGTGCCAGCTCACCGATTCAAGACCCTGGCCGGGAAATCGACGAGCAGTACTTC. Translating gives CASSPIQDPGREIDEQYF. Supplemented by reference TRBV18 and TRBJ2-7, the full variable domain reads NAGVMQNPRHLVRRRGQEARLRCSPMKGHSHVYWYRQLPEEGLKFMVYLQKENIIDESGMPKERFSAEFPKEGPSILRIQQVVRGDSAAYFCASSPIQDPGREIDEQYFGPGTRLTVT.

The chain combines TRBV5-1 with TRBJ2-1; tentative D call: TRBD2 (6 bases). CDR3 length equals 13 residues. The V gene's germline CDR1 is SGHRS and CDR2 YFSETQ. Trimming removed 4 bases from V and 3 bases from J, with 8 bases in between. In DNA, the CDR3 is TGCGCCAGCAGCGGCGGGGTCTACAATGAGCAGTTCTTC. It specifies CASSGGVYNEQFF.